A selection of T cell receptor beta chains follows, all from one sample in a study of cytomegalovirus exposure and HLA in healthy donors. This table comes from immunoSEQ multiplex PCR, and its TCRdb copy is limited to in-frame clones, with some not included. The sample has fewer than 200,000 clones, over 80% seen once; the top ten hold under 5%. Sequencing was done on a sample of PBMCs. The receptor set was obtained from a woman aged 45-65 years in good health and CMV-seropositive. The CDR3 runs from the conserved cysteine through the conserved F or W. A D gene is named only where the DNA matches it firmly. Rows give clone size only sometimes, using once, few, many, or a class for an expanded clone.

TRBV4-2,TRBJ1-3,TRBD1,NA,CASSQDLTGGSGNTIYF,TGTGCCAGCAGCCAAGATTTGACAGGGGGCTCTGGAAACACCATATATTTT
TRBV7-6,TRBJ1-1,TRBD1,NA,CASSLTDRSADGRNTEAFF,TGTGCCAGCAGCTTAACGGACAGGTCGGCGGATGGTCGCAACACTGAAGCTTTCTTT
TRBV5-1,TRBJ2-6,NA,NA,CASSLDGSGANVLTF,TGCGCCAGCAGCTTGGACGGCTCTGGGGCCAACGTCCTGACTTTC
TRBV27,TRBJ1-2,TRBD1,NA,CASSRQAGGVGFF,TGTGCCAGCAGTCGTCAGGCAGGGGGTGTTGGATTCTTC
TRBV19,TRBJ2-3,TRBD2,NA,CASSLGLAGTDTQYF,TGTGCCAGTAGTCTCGGACTAGCGGGCACAGATACGCAGTATTTT
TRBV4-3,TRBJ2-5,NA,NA,CASSQEWASETQYF,TGCGCCAGCAGCCAAGAATGGGCGTCTGAGACCCAGTACTTC
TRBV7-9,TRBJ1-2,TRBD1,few,CASSSDRWGGYTF,TGTGCCAGCAGCTCGGACAGGTGGGGCGGCTACACCTTC
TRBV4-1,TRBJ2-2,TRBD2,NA,CASSPGGSGRARTGELFF,TGCGCCAGCAGCCCTGGGGGTAGCGGGAGGGCCAGAACCGGGGAGCTGTTTTTT
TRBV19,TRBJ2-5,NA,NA,CASSWGLWETQYF,TGTGCCAGTAGTTGGGGCCTTTGGGAGACCCAGTACTTC
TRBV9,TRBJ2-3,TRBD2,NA,CASSVSGRVADTQYF,TGTGCCAGCAGCGTAAGCGGGAGGGTTGCAGATACGCAGTATTTT
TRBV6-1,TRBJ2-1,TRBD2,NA,CAGALSGRHNEQFF,TGTGCCGGAGCTCTTAGCGGGAGGCACAATGAGCAGTTCTTC
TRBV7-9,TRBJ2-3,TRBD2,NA,CASSLVSGKGDTQYF,TGTGCCAGCAGCTTAGTCAGCGGGAAGGGAGATACGCAGTATTTT
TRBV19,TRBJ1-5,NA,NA,CASSIQGRESNQPQHF,TGTGCCAGTAGTATCCAAGGACGGGAGAGCAATCAGCCCCAGCATTTT
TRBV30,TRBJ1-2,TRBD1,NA,CAWSEQGAPYYGYTF,TGTGCCTGGAGTGAACAGGGGGCCCCTTACTATGGCTACACCTTC
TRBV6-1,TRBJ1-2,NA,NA,CASSEQSQVGYTF,TGTGCCAGCAGCGAACAGAGTCAGGTTGGCTACACCTTC
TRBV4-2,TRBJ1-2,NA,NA,CASSQHRGGGGGGYTF,TGTGCCAGCAGCCAGCACCGCGGGGGCGGGGGAGGAGGCTACACCTTC
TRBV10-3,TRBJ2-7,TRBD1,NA,CAISETGTGAYEQYF,TGTGCCATCAGTGAGACCGGGACAGGGGCCTACGAGCAGTACTTC
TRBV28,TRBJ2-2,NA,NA,CASSLGHKINTGELFF,TGTGCCAGCAGTTTAGGGCACAAGATCAACACCGGGGAGCTGTTTTTT
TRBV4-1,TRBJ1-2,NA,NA,CASSQSERNRDAYGYTF,TGCGCCAGCAGCCAGTCGGAGCGGAACAGGGATGCCTATGGCTACACCTTC
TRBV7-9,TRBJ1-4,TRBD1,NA,CASTYTTGGEKLFF,TGTGCCAGCACTTACACGACAGGGGGGGAAAAACTGTTTTTT
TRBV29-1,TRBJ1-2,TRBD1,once,CSVIGTGISYGYTF,TGCAGCGTTATAGGGACAGGGATTTCCTATGGCTACACCTTC
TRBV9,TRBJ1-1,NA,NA,CASSVGGSSNTEAFF,TGTGCCAGCAGCGTAGGAGGGAGCTCGAACACTGAAGCTTTCTTT
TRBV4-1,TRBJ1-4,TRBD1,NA,CASSQGGQGSEKLFF,TGCGCCAGCAGCCAAGGAGGACAGGGGAGTGAAAAACTGTTTTTT
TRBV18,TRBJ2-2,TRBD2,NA,CASSPPSGRLGSYGELFF,TGTGCCAGCTCACCACCTAGCGGGAGACTGGGTTCCTACGGGGAGCTGTTTTTT
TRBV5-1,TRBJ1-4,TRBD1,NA,CASSLGGQATNEKLFF,TGCGCCAGCAGCTTGGGAGGACAGGCAACTAATGAAAAACTGTTTTTT
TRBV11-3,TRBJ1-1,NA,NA,CASSRGGGTEAFF,TGTGCCAGCAGCAGGGGGGGCGGCACTGAAGCTTTCTTT
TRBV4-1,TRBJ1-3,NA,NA,CASSHHPGESPSGNTIYF,TGCGCCAGCAGCCACCACCCGGGGGAGTCGCCCTCTGGAAACACCATATATTTT